The 14 T cell receptor beta chains listed next were all sequenced from one sample in a study of technical replicates of blood from a handful of donors. TCRdb's table, derived via immunoSEQ multiplex PCR, lists solely in-frame clones and lacks some. This table holds some 64,000 clones, approximately 83% found once. What was sequenced was PBMCs. The receptors derive from a human donor in good health. Some clones in this sample may be carry-over from other donors' samples.

Many counts were recorded for this clone. One end of the junction fails to match germline, which may point to a read error. This chain links TRBV7-2 with TRBJ2-7; D ambiguous. CDR3 size: 13 residues. Germline lookup yields CDR1 SGHTA and CDR2 FQGNSA. Here the CDR3 reads CASSPDFTYELYF. CDR3 in DNA: TGTGCCAGCAGCCCCGACTTCACCTACGAGCTGTACTTC.

The chain couples TRBV4-3 to TRBJ2-7, with 12 bases fitting TRBD1. Unmatched junction bases numbered 5, after V lost 3 bases and J lost 5 bases. CDR1 is LGHNA and CDR2 is YSLEER in the germline V gene. CDR3 length: 15 amino acids. The CDR3 is CASSQPGQGAHEQYF. CDR3 nucleotide sequence: TGCGCCAGCAGCCAGCCGGGACAGGGGGCCCACGAGCAGTACTTC.

This clone was counted a few times. The chain is built from TRBV30 and TRBJ1-1; unclear D gene. The CDR3 runs 16 residues. Germline CDR1 reads GTSNPN; CDR2 reads SVGIG (reference sequence). V shed 1 base and J shed 1 base, with 16 bases lying between them. Here the CDR3 reads CAWSASSLPGNTEAFF. CDR3 coding DNA: TGTGCCTGGAGTGCCTCTTCTTTGCCGGGGAACACTGAAGCTTTCTTT. The full variable domain, in which reference TRBV30 and TRBJ1-1 provide the parts outside the CDR3, is SQTIHQWPATLVQPVGSPLSLECTVEGTSNPNLYWYRQAAGRGLQLLFYSVGIGQISSEVPQNLSASRPQDRQFILSSKKLLLSDSGFYLCAWSASSLPGNTEAFFGQGTRLTVV.

The chain is built from TRBV9 and TRBJ1-5, with D possibly being TRBD1 (5 bases). V lost 0 bases and J lost 6, with 10 bases in between. CDR1 and CDR2 (germline): SGDLS, YYNGEE. This CDR3 has 14 residues. CDR3 region: CASSVGQGSQPQHF. In DNA form, the CDR3 reads TGTGCCAGCAGCGTAGGGCAGGGTAGTCAGCCCCAGCATTTT.

This clone rates as medium-sized (0.01 to 0.1%). V is TRBV27 and J is TRBJ2-2, with 12 bases that match TRBD1. Germline V CDR1 and CDR2: MNHEY, SMNVEV (reference sequence). V was pared by 6 bases and J by 7 bases, with 12 bases of the junction left unmatched. This CDR3 region has 17 residues. For the CDR3, the DNA is TGTGCCAGCAGCCAAACCGGGACAGGGGGCTACGGCGGGGAGCTGTTTTTT. As protein: CASSQTGTGGYGGELFF.

This sequence joins TRBV11-3 and TRBJ2-1, with 9 bases fitting TRBD1. With V trimmed by 4 bases and J by 5 bases, 9 bases remained unmatched. This CDR3 comprises 16 residues. Germline V gives CDR1 SGHNT, CDR2 YENEEA. In DNA form, the CDR3 reads TGTGCCAGCAGCTCCCAATCGACAGGGGGGCACAATGAGCAGTTCTTC. Its protein product is CASSSQSTGGHNEQFF.

V gene TRBV7-9 combines with J gene TRBJ1-1; D is ambiguous. CDR1 is SEHNR and CDR2 is FQNEAQ in the germline V gene (reference sequence). The CDR3 has 14 residues. Trimming shortened V by 5 bases and J by 3 bases, and 13 bases separated the two germline ends. CDR3 nucleotide sequence: TGTGCCAGCAGCAAGCGCACGGTTGACACTGAAGCTTTCTTT. Protein product: CASSKRTVDTEAFF.

This clone was detected only once. This chain connects TRBV7-9 to TRBJ1-1; D is unclear. The V gene's germline CDR1 is SEHNR and CDR2 FQNEAQ (reference sequence). Between the trimmed V and J ends, which lost 6 bases and 1 base, there was a span of 21 bases. The CDR3 is 17 amino acids. In nucleotides, the CDR3 is TGTGCCAGCAGACTAGACCCTCTAAGACACCCGAACACTGAAGCTTTCTTT. Amino acids: CASRLDPLRHPNTEAFF.

The chain links TRBV5-1 to TRBJ2-1, with TRBD2 matching over 10 bases. V dropped 4 bases and J dropped 4; count of bases not matched to a gene: 2. This CDR3 is built from 14 residues. Per the germline V gene, CDR1 is SGHRS and CDR2 is YFSETQ. The CDR3 DNA sequence: TGCGCCAGCAGCGGAGCGGGGGGGTACAATGAGCAGTTCTTC. As protein: CASSGAGGYNEQFF.

The chain employs TRBV5-4 and TRBJ2-3; D may be TRBD2 (6 bases). The CDR3 has 14 amino acids. Trimming took off 3 bases at V and 2 bases at J, with 10 bases between the two ends. Looked up from germline, CDR1 is SGHNT and CDR2 is YYREEE (reference sequence). This chain's CDR3 is CASSSGLFTDTQYF. CDR3 sequence (DNA): TGTGCCAGCAGCTCGGGACTTTTCACAGATACGCAGTATTTT.

J is TRBJ2-1 and V is TRBV18; 10 bases are shared with TRBD1. The CDR3 runs to 16 residues. Germline loops: CDR1 KGHSH, CDR2 LQKENI. The trim removed 3 bases at V and 1 base at J, leaving 3 bases unmatched. CDR3 protein: CASSPPGQGSYNEQFF. The CDR3 DNA follows: TGTGCCAGCTCACCGCCGGGACAGGGGTCCTACAATGAGCAGTTCTTC.

This clone was detected only once. The J gene is TRBJ2-7, the V gene TRBV7-8, with a weak D call TRBD1 (5 bases). The CDR3 extends over 14 amino acids. The V end lost 5 bases, the J end lost 2 bases, and 13 bases lay between the germline ends. Per the germline V gene, CDR1 is SGHVS and CDR2 is FQNEAQ. CDR3 residues: CASSPWTNTYEQYF. DNA of the CDR3: TGTGCCAGCAGCCCCTGGACAAATACCTACGAGCAGTACTTC.

This chain uses TRBV7-9 with TRBJ1-6; 9 nucleotides line up with TRBD1. J was trimmed by 2 bases and V by 1 base; bases with no gene match: 6. Per germline, CDR1 SEHNR and CDR2 FQNEAQ (reference sequence). The CDR3 is 18 residues long. The CDR3 DNA reads as TGTGCCAGCAGCTTAGGCGGGACAGGGACCGCCTATAATTCACCCCTCCACTTT. Protein: CASSLGGTGTAYNSPLHF.

V is TRBV13 and J is TRBJ1-2; D may be TRBD1 (5 bases). The CDR3 has 18 amino acids. CDR1 is PRHDT and CDR2 is FYEKMQ in the germline V gene (reference sequence). V was clipped by 0 bases and J by 7 bases, with 24 bases between them. Here the CDR3 reads CASSLGRPLRGTYGGYTF. The CDR3 coding sequence is TGTGCCAGCAGCTTAGGCCGTCCGCTTCGGGGGACCTATGGTGGCTACACCTTC.